This T cell receptor beta chain was identified in a study of technical replicates of blood from a handful of donors (dated by TCRdb to about 2017). Library preparation employed the immunoSEQ multiplex PCR assay. TCRdb re-hosts the immuneACCESS table, in-frame sequences only. Its copies lack some clones; in the studies checked, an unresolved V gene accounts for under half of them, and the cause for the rest is not known. This sample is represented by 65,000 to 80,000 clones; 95% to 97% of them were singletons. The ten largest make up about 0.34% of the sample. The sample holds one count of this clone. It lacks a known antigen. Base-call qualities are not available, and no considerably larger clone is one nucleotide away. V trim: 1 base; J trim: 0 bases; unmatched bases: 3. CDR1 and CDR2 were assigned from the germline V gene (reference sequence) as LNHDA and SQIVND. The CDR3 runs 17 residues from the cysteine to the phenylalanine. Only the CDR3 region is kept as DNA, spanning 51 bases read in frame from base 1.

This TCR came from a human donor in good health. Sequencing input: T cells isolated from PBMCs. The sequence joins TRBV19 to TRBJ2-1; 10 bases in the junction line up with TRBD2. The nucleotide sequence is given as TGTGCCAGTAGTATAGCACTAGCGGGAAGCTCCTACAATGAGCAGTTCTTC. The encoded protein is CASSIALAGSSYNEQFF. The variable domain in full, with residues beyond the CDR3 obtained from the reference TRBV19 and TRBJ2-1 genes, is DGGITQSPKYLFRKEGQNVTLSCEQNLNHDAMYWYRQDPGQGLRLIYYSQIVNDFQKGDIAEGYSVSREKKESFPLTVTSAQKNPTAFYLCASSIALAGSSYNEQFFGPGTRLTVL.